This TCR beta chain comes out of a study of shared T cell receptors in the human thymus. The repertoire was sequenced with immunoSEQ multiplex PCR; TCRdb's copy has only in-frame clones and lacks some. Here the sample spans 700,000 or so clones, 80% to 90% being singletons. Per the germline V gene, CDR1 is SGHNT and CDR2 is YENEEA. Trimming removed 0 bases from V and 5 bases from J, with 10 bases in between. The CDR3 is made up of 15 amino acids. This sample was also put to use in a study of human thymus T cells. That paper adds: During corrective heart surgery, resections were taken, and the thymus tissue came from them. Related reports documented highly overlapping thymic repertoires among unrelated individuals.

The chain is built from TRBV11-3 and TRBJ2-2; TRBD2 might be the D (6 bases). This receptor was obtained from a girl less than two years old with a congenital heart defect. Sequences were obtained from thymocytes. This chain's CDR3 is CASSLDPGRTGELFF. DNA of the CDR3: TGTGCCAGCAGCTTAGATCCGGGGAGGACCGGGGAGCTGTTTTTT.